This passage covers 30 T cell receptor beta chains from one sample sequenced in a study of vaccination effects on CD4 cells after COVID-19. What these receptors recognize is not known. Generated by immunoSEQ multiplex PCR, the TCRdb table keeps only in-frame clones and is missing some. The data show some 31,000 clones, around 72% seen once. Following 10 days of culture, CD4+ T cells were isolated. It was between March and December 2020 that the person had a SARS-CoV-2 infection confirmed by PCR. It was two doses of either the BNT162b2 or mRNA-1273 vaccine that participants received. The starting material was CD4+ T cells from PBMCs cultured without peptide, obtained after COVID-19 vaccination. Every receptor here comes from a human donor who had a prior SARS-CoV-2 infection.

The chain couples TRBV19 to TRBJ2-1; D gene ambiguous. The CDR3 has 15 residues. Germline V lookup: CDR1 LNHDA, CDR2 SQIVND (reference sequence). V was trimmed by 6 bases and J by 0 bases, leaving 12 bases between them. CDR3 loop: CASSKNPSSYNEQFF. The CDR3 bases are TGTGCCAGTAGCAAAAACCCAAGCTCCTACAATGAGCAGTTCTTC.

The V and J genes are TRBV7-2 and TRBJ2-3; 7 bases align to TRBD1. The germline V gene has CDR1 SGHTA and CDR2 FQGNSA. The CDR3 is 17 amino acids. With 2 bases clipped from V and 5 bases from J, the junction kept 13 bases outside the gene matches. The CDR3 loop reads CASSLSRAGGDGDTQYF. The CDR3 DNA reads TGTGCCAGCAGCTTATCCCGGGCAGGGGGTGATGGAGATACGCAGTATTTT. Full variable domain (outside the CDR3, taken from reference TRBV7-2 and TRBJ2-3): GAGVSQSPSNKVTEKGKDVELRCDPISGHTALYWYRQSLGQGLEFLIYFQGNSAPDKSGLPSDRFSAERTGGSVSTLTIQRTQQEDSAVYLCASSLSRAGGDGDTQYFGPGTRLTVL.

The sample holds one count of this clone. The V and J genes are TRBV27 and TRBJ1-1; D is uncertain. Trimming stripped 5 bases from V and 7 bases from J, with 5 bases between. The CDR3 sequence is 10 residues long. The germline V gene encodes CDR1 MNHEY and CDR2 SMNVEV (reference sequence). The CDR3 nucleotides read TGTGCCAGCAGTGAAATTGAAGCTTTCTTT. Amino acid sequence: CASSEIEAFF.

This rearrangement joins TRBV11-2 to TRBJ2-3; 10 positions match TRBD2. With V trimmed by 1 base and J by 1 base, 8 bases remained unmatched. Germline CDR1 reads SGHAT; CDR2 reads FQNNGV. The CDR3 runs 18 residues. The CDR3 is CASSLVFSGRKGTDTQYF. CDR3 coding DNA: TGTGCCAGCAGCTTAGTTTTTAGCGGGAGGAAGGGCACAGATACGCAGTATTTT. Full variable domain (remainder filled in from reference TRBV11-2 and TRBJ2-3): EAGVAQSPRYKIIEKRQSVAFWCNPISGHATLYWYQQILGQGPKLLIQFQNNGVVDDSQLPKDRFSAERLKGVDSTLKIQPAKLEDSAVYLCASSLVFSGRKGTDTQYFGPGTRLTVL.

The rearrangement joins TRBV7-2 to TRBJ2-5; 8 positions agree with TRBD2. Germline CDR1 reads SGHTA; CDR2 reads FQGNSA. Trimming cost V 4 bases and J 4 bases; bases outside gene matches: 5. The CDR3 length is 14 residues. The CDR3 DNA reads as TGTGCCAGCAGCTCATCAACTAGCGGAGAGACCCAGTACTTC. Translating it yields CASSSSTSGETQYF.

The V gene is TRBV10-3, the J gene TRBJ2-2; possibly TRBD1 for D (6 bases). CDR3 length: 15 amino acids. The germline V gene encodes CDR1 ENHRY and CDR2 SYGVKD. The ends were cut back, 4 bases at V and 2 bases at J, with 11 bases in the middle. Here the CDR3 reads CAISGDRTNTGELFF. The CDR3, as DNA: TGTGCCATCAGTGGAGACAGGACCAACACCGGGGAGCTGTTTTTT.

This chain connects TRBV7-2 to TRBJ2-1, with 10 bases fitting TRBD2. Germline CDR1 is SGHTA and CDR2 is FQGNSA. J lost 2 bases, V lost 2 bases, and 0 bases had no gene match. CDR3 length: 15 residues. CDR3 region: CASSLTSGTYNEQFF. The CDR3 bases are TGTGCCAGCAGCTTAACTAGCGGGACCTACAATGAGCAGTTCTTC.

This chain connects TRBV12-5 to TRBJ1-1; D perhaps matches TRBD1 (5 bases). V lost 5 bases and J lost 7, with 17 bases in between. The CDR3 spans 14 residues. CDR1 LGHNT and CDR2 FRNRAP come from the germline V gene. CDR3 residues: CASGPPTETNEAFF. Here the CDR3 DNA reads TGTGCTAGTGGTCCGCCGACAGAAACAAATGAAGCTTTCTTT.

The CDR3 bases are TGTGCCAGCAGTCCACGGACTAGCGGGATTCGCGAGCAGTACTTC. Its translation is CASSPRTSGIREQYF. The V and J genes are TRBV6-5 and TRBJ2-7; 12 nucleotides agree with TRBD2. Germline V CDR1 and CDR2: MNHEY, SVGAGI. Germline trimming cut 5 bases from V and 6 bases from J; bases unmatched to any gene: 8. The CDR3 extends over 15 amino acids.

This chain joins TRBV27 and TRBJ1-5; D is uncertain. Germline loops: CDR1 MNHEY, CDR2 SMNVEV (reference sequence). This CDR3 has 14 amino acids. Trimming cost V 5 bases and J 0 bases, with 8 bases left between them. CDR3: CASSKHSSNQPQHF. The DNA for the CDR3 is TGTGCCAGCAGTAAACATAGTAGCAATCAGCCCCAGCATTTT.

This clone was detected once. CDR3 DNA: TGCGCCAGCAGCCTGACACCGAACAGGGACTCTGGAAACACCATATATTTT. The encoded protein is CASSLTPNRDSGNTIYF. This chain uses TRBV5-1 with TRBJ1-3, with D possibly TRBD1 on 6 matching bases. CDR3 length: 17 amino acids. Trimming cost V 4 bases and J 0 bases, with 17 bases left between them. Germline CDR1 and CDR2: SGHRS and YFSETQ.

J is TRBJ1-1 and V is TRBV20-1; no firm D call. With 4 bases removed from V and 5 bases from J, the gap between germline ends came to 8 bases. From germline, CDR1 is DFQATT and CDR2 SNEGSKA (reference sequence). This CDR3 has 11 residues. CDR3 in amino acids: CSANLGTEAFF. In DNA, the CDR3 is TGCAGTGCTAATCTTGGGACTGAAGCTTTCTTT.

The gene calls are TRBV5-6 and TRBJ2-7; no definite D call. CDR1 is SGHDT, CDR2 YYEEEE, per germline. The CDR3 is 13 residues long. V was cut by 1 base and J by 3 bases, with 8 bases left in between. CDR3 residues: CASSLWSRYEQYF. For the CDR3, the DNA is TGTGCCAGCAGCTTGTGGAGTCGCTACGAGCAGTACTTC.

V and J are TRBV16 and TRBJ1-1; weak D call: TRBD1 (5 bases). V lost 2 bases, J lost 1 base, and 5 bases lay in between. This CDR3 has 13 amino acids. Germline V lookup: CDR1 KGHSY, CDR2 FQNENV. CDR3 DNA sequence: TGTGCCAGCAGCCAAGACAGGAACACTGAAGCTTTCTTT. It encodes CASSQDRNTEAFF.

The rearrangement joins TRBV6-5 to TRBJ2-1; the D call may be TRBD1 or TRBD2 (5 bases each). V lost 11 bases, J lost 6 bases, and 17 bases lay in between. This CDR3 spans 13 amino acids. Germline CDR1 reads MNHEY; CDR2 reads SVGAGI. The CDR3 DNA reads TGTGCCTCCCTGGGGACCCTGGCCAATGAGCAGTTCTTC. This encodes CASLGTLANEQFF.

The chain employs TRBV5-8 and TRBJ1-1, with TRBD1 as a possible D gene (6 bases). Germline V CDR1 and CDR2: SGHTS, YDEGEE. There are 17 residues in the CDR3. V lost 4 bases and J 4 bases, leaving 23 bases between the germline ends. The CDR3 DNA is TGTGCCAGCAGCCCAGGATACGGTGCAGGGGTAATCACTGAAGCTTTCTTT. Translated: CASSPGYGAGVITEAFF.

CDR3: CASSLARDSYNEQFF. CDR3 DNA sequence: TGCGCCAGCAGCTTGGCCAGGGACTCCTACAATGAGCAGTTCTTC. The chain recombines TRBV5-1 with TRBJ2-1; TRBD1 might be the D (5 bases). This CDR3 region has 15 residues. Looked up from germline, CDR1 is SGHRS and CDR2 is YFSETQ. The V end was cut by 0 bases, the J end by 0 bases, with 7 bases between. Full variable domain (remainder filled in from reference TRBV5-1 and TRBJ2-1): KAGVTQTPRYLIKTRGQQVTLSCSPISGHRSVSWYQQTPGQGLQFLFEYFSETQRNKGNFPGRFSGRQFSNSRSEMNVSTLELGDSALYLCASSLARDSYNEQFFGPGTRLTVL.

The V and J genes are TRBV10-3 and TRBJ1-2, with D unclear. Germline loops: CDR1 ENHRY, CDR2 SYGVKD. V was cut by 0 bases and J by 3 bases, with 8 bases left in between. The CDR3 runs 14 residues. CDR3 nucleotides: TGTGCCATCAGTGAGTCGGTCGGATACTATGGCTACACCTTC. This encodes CAISESVGYYGYTF.

The chain is built from TRBV3-1 (or the pseudogene TRBV3-2) and TRBJ1-2; tentatively, D is TRBD1 (5 bases). CDR3 size: 16 residues. Trimming shortened V by 3 bases and J by 6 bases, and 20 bases separated the two germline ends. CDR1 LGHDT and CDR2 YNNKEL come from the germline V gene (reference sequence). This chain's CDR3 is CASSHLTTQVSHGYTF. The CDR3, as DNA: TGTGCCAGCAGCCACCTAACAACACAGGTGTCACATGGCTACACCTTC.

This clone was observed a few times. The chain employs TRBV5-1 and TRBJ1-4; no reliable D call. V was trimmed by 2 bases and J by 4 bases, leaving 9 bases between them. The germline CDR1 and CDR2 sequences are SGHRS and YFSETQ. The CDR3 is 14 residues long. CDR3 nucleotide sequence: TGCGCCAGCAGCTTATCACAGAATAATGAAAAACTGTTTTTT. Encoded protein: CASSLSQNNEKLFF. The complete variable domain, with remaining parts taken from reference TRBV5-1 and TRBJ1-4, reads KAGVTQTPRYLIKTRGQQVTLSCSPISGHRSVSWYQQTPGQGLQFLFEYFSETQRNKGNFPGRFSGRQFSNSRSEMNVSTLELGDSALYLCASSLSQNNEKLFFGSGTQLSVL.

The chain is built from TRBV5-4 and TRBJ2-5, with 9 positions matching TRBD1. In germline, CDR1 is SGHNT, CDR2 YYREEE (reference sequence). V was pared by 4 bases and J by 5 bases, with 6 bases of the junction left unmatched. The CDR3 runs 14 residues. DNA of the CDR3: TGTGCCAGCAGCCCACCCGGACAGGGGGAGACCCAGTACTTC. Its translation: CASSPPGQGETQYF.

The J gene is TRBJ2-3, the V gene TRBV2; 12 nucleotides line up with TRBD2. The CDR3 has 14 amino acids. Looked up from germline, CDR1 is SNHLY and CDR2 is FYNNEI. V lost 5 bases and J lost 6; bases outside the gene matches: 3. Here the CDR3 reads CASSRTSGEDTQYF. DNA of the CDR3: TGTGCCAGCAGTAGGACTAGCGGGGAGGATACGCAGTATTTT.

The V and J genes are TRBV5-6 and TRBJ2-5, with D perhaps given as TRBD1 or TRBD2 (7 bases each). The CDR3 is made up of 16 amino acids. Germline V gene data show CDR1 as SGHDT and CDR2 as YYEEEE. V shed 4 bases and J shed 0 bases, with 16 bases lying between them. The CDR3 DNA follows: TGTGCCAGCAGCCCAGCGGGACAGCAGTACCAAGAGACCCAGTACTTC. Translation gives CASSPAGQQYQETQYF.

Written as DNA, the CDR3 is TGTGCCAGCTCACCCCCAGGGGAAGTTGGAAACACCATATATTTT. Translated, it gives CASSPPGEVGNTIYF. V is TRBV18 and J is TRBJ1-3, with a weak D call TRBD1 (6 bases). Trimming pared 3 bases from V and 3 bases from J, leaving 12 bases between. This CDR3 has 15 amino acids. Germline assignment: CDR1 KGHSH and CDR2 LQKENI.

The chain employs TRBV27 and TRBJ2-7; the D is unclear. CDR1 and CDR2 from the germline V gene are MNHEY and SMNVEV (reference sequence). Trimming removed 3 bases at V and 1 base at J, with 13 bases between. The CDR3 length is 15 residues. The CDR3 nucleotides read TGTGCCAGCAGTTTCCATGGCGGTTTATCCTACGAGCAGTACTTC. It translates to CASSFHGGLSYEQYF.

This clone was seen more than once but under ten times. The chain combines TRBV30 with TRBJ1-5; possibly TRBD1 for D (6 bases). This CDR3 comprises 14 residues. The V end was cut by 7 bases, the J end by 0 bases, with 13 bases between. Germline V gene sequence: CDR1 GTSNPN, CDR2 SVGIG (reference sequence). CDR3 sequence (DNA): TGTGCCTCCGGGGGCGGTATTAGCAATCAGCCCCAGCATTTT. Translating it yields CASGGGISNQPQHF.

The rearrangement links TRBV15 to TRBJ2-7, with TRBD2 identical over 7 bases. The CDR3 covers 17 residues. Germline CDR1 and CDR2: LNHNV and YYDKDF (reference sequence). The trim removed 1 base at V and 4 bases at J, leaving 13 bases unmatched. The CDR3 DNA sequence: TGTGCCACCAGCAGAGCTTCTGGGGGGGTGAGTGGGTACGAGCAGTACTTC. It specifies CATSRASGGVSGYEQYF.

V is TRBV18 and J is TRBJ2-3, with a tentative D call TRBD2 (6 bases). Germline V gene lookup returns CDR1 KGHSH and CDR2 LQKENI. The CDR3 sequence is 16 residues long. Trimming shortened V by 4 bases and J by 0 bases, and 14 bases separated the two germline ends. The CDR3 protein is CASSHPGTLSTDTQYF. The DNA of the CDR3 is TGTGCCAGCTCACACCCAGGGACTTTGAGCACAGATACGCAGTATTTT.

The chain carries TRBV3-1 (or the pseudogene TRBV3-2) and TRBJ2-5, with D tentatively TRBD1 or TRBD2 (6 bases each). In germline, CDR1 is LGHDT, CDR2 YNNKEL (reference sequence). V was clipped by 6 bases and J by 4 bases, with 18 bases between them. The CDR3 has 15 amino acids. CDR3 nucleotide sequence: TGTGCCAGCAGTAAGGGGGGCAGCAGGAGAGAGACCCAGTACTTC. It translates to CASSKGGSRRETQYF.

The chain employs TRBV5-1 and TRBJ1-2; maybe TRBD1 (6 bases). Trimming shortened V by 3 bases and J by 3 bases, and 12 bases separated the two germline ends. This CDR3 comprises 14 residues. Germline assignment: CDR1 SGHRS and CDR2 YFSETQ. CDR3 residues: CASSWEGGDYGYTF. The CDR3 DNA reads as TGCGCCAGCAGCTGGGAAGGGGGGGACTATGGCTACACCTTC.